This T cell receptor beta chain stems from a study of shared clonotypes between healthy human individuals. This clone was detected only a few times. This sample also contains other DNA sequences that code for the same CDR3. Trimming cost V 0 bases and J 0 bases, with 7 bases left between them. The germline CDR1 and CDR2 sequences are SGDLS and YYNGEE. The CDR3 has 15 amino acids. Terminally differentiated effector memory CD45RA+ cells were excluded from the naive CD8 cells, which were CD45RO-negative and positively selected for CCR7. The donors were adults (healthy and HIV-negative) with no recent acute infections or vaccinations. Every contributor of samples was a Caucasian grown-up residing in Nashville, Tennessee. Several immunoSEQ plates received, in even portions, the genomic DNA of each subset. Profiled with immunoSEQ multiplex PCR; TCRdb holds only in-frame clones, not every one. The repertoire holds over 2,000,000 clones, roughly 93% seen once, with under 2% in the top ten.

The sequence derives from a man aged 18-30 years in good health. Some clones in this sample may be carry-over from other donors' samples. The chain links TRBV9 to TRBJ1-5; D is unclear. Sequencing input: naive CD8+ T cells from PBMCs. The chain's CDR3 is CASSVEGNSNQPQHF. In nucleotides, the CDR3 is TGTGCCAGCAGCGTAGAAGGGAATAGCAATCAGCCCCAGCATTTT.